This T cell receptor beta chain originates from a study of CD8 T cells in ankylosing spondylitis. Regarding the study as a whole: Characteristic of ankylosing spondylitis blood, it appeared, was a TCR beta motif comprising eight highly homologous variants. In ankylosing spondylitis patients, matched synovial fluid reportedly showed significant enrichment of disease-linked clones.

The table lists this clonotype with many counts. Its specificity is unknown. Trimming pared 4 bases from V and 4 bases from J, leaving 15 bases between. This CDR3 is built from 15 residues. Germline V CDR1 and CDR2: SGDLS, YYNGEE. TCR beta libraries were made by quantitative 5'-RACE with molecular barcodes. In TCRdb, the 5' RACE reads were re-called with MiXCR into one record per CDR3 protein. The sample holds about 25,000 distinct CDR3 sequences, 2.5% to 3% seen once. The sequenced material came from blood, either unsorted or a sorted T cell fraction (not recorded which). The sequence was collected from a female donor with ankylosing spondylitis or in good health (not recorded which). The chain carries TRBV9 and TRBJ1-5; D gene ambiguous. The DNA for the CDR3 is TGTGCCAGCAGCTTAACGGATAGTGGGAATCAGCCCCAGCATTTT. Its translation: CASSLTDSGNQPQHF.